A single sample gave rise to the 15 T cell receptor beta chains below, sequenced in a study of patients and donors after allogeneic stem cell transplantation. A single record per CDR3 protein comes from TCRdb applying MiXCR to the RT-PCR reads. The sample holds about a million distinct CDR3 sequences; approximately 18% are singletons and the top ten take approximately 5.9%. Sample: blood, either unsorted or a sorted T cell fraction (not recorded which). The receptor set was obtained from a human donor who was either an allogeneic HSCT recipient or a stem cell or donor lymphocyte infusion donor (not recorded which). It is not recorded whose cells these are; they may come from a transplant donor.

This clonotype occurred a few times. The chain uses TRBV4-1 and TRBJ1-5; the D is unclear. The germline CDR1 and CDR2 sequences are MGHRA and YSYEKL. CDR3 length: 15 amino acids. Trimming stripped 5 bases from V and 1 base from J, with 12 bases between. The DNA of the CDR3 is TGCGCCAGCAGCGACATCCTGGGGAGCAATCAGCCCCAGCATTTT. The encoded protein is CASSDILGSNQPQHF.

This clonotype was counted between two and nine times. The V gene is TRBV4-1, the J gene TRBJ2-2, with TRBD1 matching 8 bases. Germline CDR1 is MGHRA and CDR2 is YSYEKL. Germline trimming cut 3 bases from V and 2 bases from J; bases unmatched to any gene: 5. This CDR3 is built from 16 residues. In nucleotides, the CDR3 is TGCGCCAGCAGCCATTCCCAGGGGGCAAACACCGGGGAGCTGTTTTTT. Encoded protein: CASSHSQGANTGELFF.

This clonotype was counted only a few times. The rearrangement uses TRBV24-1 and TRBJ2-1; 10 positions agree with TRBD2. From germline, CDR1 is KGHDR and CDR2 SFDVKD. The CDR3 length is 16 residues. The J segment lost 7 bases and the V segment lost 1 base, leaving 6 bases of the junction unmatched. The CDR3 sequence: CATSDLGGTSANEQFF. The CDR3 DNA reads as TGTGCCACCAGTGATTTAGGGGGGACTAGCGCTAATGAGCAGTTCTTC.

The gene calls are TRBV12-3 or TRBV12-4 and TRBJ1-5; TRBD1 might be the D (5 bases). CDR3 length equals 15 residues. V dropped 3 bases and J dropped 4 bases, with 13 bases sitting between them. The CDR3 coding sequence is TGTGCCAGCAGTTTGGTGGGGGGAGCTAATCAGCCCCAGCATTTT. Protein: CASSLVGGANQPQHF.

The chain employs TRBV4-2 and TRBJ2-4; tentatively, D is TRBD2 (5 bases). Germline values: CDR1 LGHNA, CDR2 YNFKEQ. The V and J ends lost 4 bases and 2 bases respectively, with 15 bases between them. This CDR3 comprises 16 residues. The CDR3 coding sequence is TGTGCCAGCAGCCGGACGGGGAATGGGACCAAAAACATTCAGTACTTC. It encodes CASSRTGNGTKNIQYF.

The gene calls are TRBV11-2 and TRBJ1-3, with a possible D match to TRBD1 (5 bases). The CDR3 covers 16 residues. Looked up from germline, CDR1 is SGHAT and CDR2 is FQNNGV. Trimming pared 2 bases from V and 3 bases from J, leaving 14 bases between. The CDR3 here is CASSLNPGTVGNTIYF. In nucleotides, the CDR3 is TGTGCCAGCAGCTTAAATCCGGGGACTGTTGGAAACACCATATATTTT. Using reference TRBV11-2 and TRBJ1-3 for the parts outside the CDR3, the full variable domain is EAGVAQSPRYKIIEKRQSVAFWCNPISGHATLYWYQQILGQGPKLLIQFQNNGVVDDSQLPKDRFSAERLKGVDSTLKIQPAKLEDSAVYLCASSLNPGTVGNTIYFGEGSWLTVV.

V gene TRBV12-3 or TRBV12-4 combines with J gene TRBJ2-5; D possibly corresponds to TRBD1 (6 bases). The CDR3 contains 12 residues. The V and J ends lost 4 bases and 5 bases respectively, with 8 bases between them. CDR3 residues: CASSWGLETQYF. DNA of the CDR3: TGTGCCAGCAGTTGGGGGCTTGAGACCCAGTACTTC.

This clonotype has a handful of counts. V gene TRBV20-1 combines with J gene TRBJ2-3, with 11 bases that match TRBD2. Per germline, CDR1 DFQATT and CDR2 SNEGSKA (reference sequence). CDR3 size: 15 residues. The V gene end was trimmed by 8 bases and the J gene end by 0 bases; junction bases not matched to a gene: 7. The CDR3 bases are TGCAGTCCCGGTAGCGGGGGGGGCAGCACAGATACGCAGTATTTT. Translating it yields CSPGSGGGSTDTQYF.

This clonotype was picked up many times. V is TRBV20-1 and J is TRBJ2-7; possible D gene TRBD1, 5 bases. Trimming left V 1 base short and J 0 bases short, with 10 bases between. This CDR3 region has 14 residues. Per germline, CDR1 DFQATT and CDR2 SNEGSKA (reference sequence). This chain's CDR3 is CSARVPTGSYEQYF. The CDR3, as DNA: TGCAGTGCTAGAGTCCCCACAGGCTCCTACGAGCAGTACTTC.

This clonotype has more than one count but fewer than ten. V is TRBV6-5 and J is TRBJ1-2; weak D call: TRBD1 (6 bases). Trimming removed 6 bases from V and 7 bases from J, with 12 bases in between. This CDR3 comprises 12 residues. Germline CDR1 reads MNHEY; CDR2 reads SVGAGI. CDR3 amino acids: CASSNKGGGYTF. The CDR3 coding sequence is TGTGCCAGCAGCAACAAAGGGGGTGGCTACACCTTC.

This clonotype was found a few times. The V and J genes are TRBV27 and TRBJ2-7, with D possibly matching TRBD1 (5 bases). Germline V gives CDR1 MNHEY, CDR2 SMNVEV (reference sequence). V was clipped by 4 bases and J by 0 bases, with 13 bases between them. There are 15 residues in the CDR3. CDR3 in amino acids: CASSSQAVSSYEQYF. The CDR3 coding sequence is TGTGCCAGCAGTTCACAGGCTGTTAGCTCCTACGAGCAGTACTTC.

The chain is built from TRBV12-3 or TRBV12-4 and TRBJ2-4, with 9 bases that match TRBD2. The CDR3 has 13 amino acids. V trimming: 6 bases; J trimming: 8 bases; junction bases outside the gene matches: 5. For the CDR3, the DNA is TGTGCCAGCAGGGGCGGGAGGGCGGACATTCAGTACTTC. Its translation: CASRGGRADIQYF.

This clonotype was picked up a small number of times. This chain connects TRBV10-3 to TRBJ2-3; D perhaps matches TRBD2 (7 bases). The V gene lost 6 bases and the J gene lost 2 bases, with 18 bases spanning the gap. CDR1 is ENHRY and CDR2 is SYGVKD in the germline V gene. This CDR3 contains 16 residues. The CDR3 region is CAIRKRGGTNTDTQYF. CDR3 nucleotide sequence: TGTGCCATCAGGAAGAGGGGGGGGACAAACACAGATACGCAGTATTTT.

This chain links TRBV6-5 with TRBJ1-5, with a weak D call TRBD1 (5 bases). Germline V gene data show CDR1 as MNHEY and CDR2 as SVGAGI. The V gene lost 4 bases and the J gene lost 4 bases, with 11 bases spanning the gap. The CDR3 loop spans 14 amino acids. DNA of the CDR3: TGTGCCAGCAGTTTAGGGGCTACAAATCAGCCCCAGCATTTT. This gives the protein CASSLGATNQPQHF.

The genes are TRBV5-1 and TRBJ2-3; perhaps D is TRBD1 or TRBD2 (5 bases each). The CDR3 is 15 amino acids. Trimming removed 4 bases from V and 3 bases from J, with 15 bases in between. CDR1 is SGHRS, CDR2 YFSETQ, per germline. CDR3 coding DNA: TGCGCCAGCAGCCCGATGAGGGGCGTGACAGATACGCAGTATTTT. This codes for CASSPMRGVTDTQYF.